The T cell receptor beta chain under discussion was sequenced for a study of blood T cells in healthy people across ages. Then a second PCR, running about 6 to 12 cycles, was carried out with a sample-barcoded 5' primer and a J-beta primer mix. TCRdb analysed the 5' RACE reads with MiXCR anew, one entry per CDR3 protein. The sample carries 630,000 or so distinct CDR3 sequences, about a third recorded once. This clonotype was seen at least ten times. V was shortened by 10 bases and J by 7 bases, with 10 bases between the two germline ends. The germline CDR1 and CDR2 sequences are SEHNR and FQNEAQ (reference sequence). This CDR3 contains 10 residues.

The chain recombines TRBV7-9 with TRBJ2-5, with D possibly called TRBD1 or TRBD2 (5 bases each). This receptor was taken from a woman at least 80 years old in good health. Material: blood. The CDR3 region has the DNA TGTGCCACCCGGGGCAGGACCCAGTACTTC. Protein: CATRGRTQYF.